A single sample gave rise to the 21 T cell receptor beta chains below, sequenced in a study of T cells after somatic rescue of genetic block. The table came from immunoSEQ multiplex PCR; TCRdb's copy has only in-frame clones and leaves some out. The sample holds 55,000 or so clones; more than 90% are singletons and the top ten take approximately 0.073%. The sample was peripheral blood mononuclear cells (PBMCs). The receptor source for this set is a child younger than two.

In nucleotides, the CDR3 is TGTGCCAGCAGCCTCGGGGGTAAGGAGCAGTACTTC. Protein product: CASSLGGKEQYF. The chain employs TRBV7-2 and TRBJ2-7; weak D call: TRBD2 (6 bases). Trimming took off 5 bases at V and 7 bases at J, with 12 bases between the two ends. The CDR3 is 12 residues long. Per the germline V gene, CDR1 is SGHTA and CDR2 is FQGNSA.

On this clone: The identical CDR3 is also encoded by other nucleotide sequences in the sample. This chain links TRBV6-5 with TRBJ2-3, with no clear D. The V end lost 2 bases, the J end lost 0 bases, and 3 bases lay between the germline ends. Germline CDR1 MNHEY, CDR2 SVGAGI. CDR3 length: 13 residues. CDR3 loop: CASSYGSTDTQYF. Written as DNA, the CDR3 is TGTGCCAGCAGTTACGGCAGCACAGATACGCAGTATTTT.

Here the CDR3 reads CASSSLAGGISGELFF. DNA for the CDR3: TGCGCCAGCAGCTCCCTAGCGGGAGGGATCTCCGGGGAGCTGTTTTTT. The chain carries TRBV5-1 and TRBJ2-2; 12 bases align to TRBD2. Germline lookup yields CDR1 SGHRS and CDR2 YFSETQ. This CDR3 region has 16 residues. V dropped 3 bases and J dropped 6; count of bases not matched to a gene: 6.

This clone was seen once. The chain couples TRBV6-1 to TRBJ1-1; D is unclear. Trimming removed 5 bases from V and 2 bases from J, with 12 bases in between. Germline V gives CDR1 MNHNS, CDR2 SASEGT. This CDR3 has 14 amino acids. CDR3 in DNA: TGTGCCAGCAGTTCGGTATGGGGTAACACTGAAGCTTTCTTT. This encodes CASSSVWGNTEAFF.

The CDR3 protein is CASSVDRGQETQYF. The DNA for the CDR3 is TGTGCCAGCAGCGTAGACAGGGGGCAAGAGACCCAGTACTTC. V is TRBV9 and J is TRBJ2-5; the match to TRBD1 covers 8 bases. There are 14 residues in the CDR3. The V segment lost 0 bases and the J segment 2 bases; nucleotides outside the gene matches: 0. Germline lookup yields CDR1 SGDLS and CDR2 YYNGEE.

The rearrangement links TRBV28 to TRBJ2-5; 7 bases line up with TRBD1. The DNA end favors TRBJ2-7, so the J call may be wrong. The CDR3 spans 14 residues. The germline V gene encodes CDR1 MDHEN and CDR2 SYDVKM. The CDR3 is CASSSGTAHYEQYF. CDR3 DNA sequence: TGTGCCAGCAGTTCCGGGACAGCGCACTACGAGCAGTACTTC.

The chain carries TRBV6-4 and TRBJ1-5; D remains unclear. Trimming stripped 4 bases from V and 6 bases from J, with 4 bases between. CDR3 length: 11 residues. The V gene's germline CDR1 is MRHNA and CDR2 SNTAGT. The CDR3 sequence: CASSAGQPQHF. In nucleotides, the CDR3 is TGTGCCAGCAGTGCGGGTCAGCCCCAGCATTTT.

The CDR3 region is CASSLGVRGGENTEAFF. In DNA, the CDR3 is TGCGCCAGCAGCTTGGGGGTAAGAGGGGGCGAAAACACTGAAGCTTTCTTT. The rearrangement links TRBV5-1 to TRBJ1-1; 7 bases fit TRBD1. The CDR3 spans 17 residues. Germline V gene data show CDR1 as SGHRS and CDR2 as YFSETQ. J gave up 2 bases and V 0 bases, and 10 bases lay outside the gene matches.

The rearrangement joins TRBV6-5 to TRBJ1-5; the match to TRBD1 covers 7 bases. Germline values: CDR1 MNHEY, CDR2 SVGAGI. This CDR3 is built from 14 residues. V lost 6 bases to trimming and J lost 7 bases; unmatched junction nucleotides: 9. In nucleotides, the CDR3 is TGTGCCAGCAGACCCGACAGGGCGGGACAGCCCCAGCATTTT. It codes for CASRPDRAGQPQHF.

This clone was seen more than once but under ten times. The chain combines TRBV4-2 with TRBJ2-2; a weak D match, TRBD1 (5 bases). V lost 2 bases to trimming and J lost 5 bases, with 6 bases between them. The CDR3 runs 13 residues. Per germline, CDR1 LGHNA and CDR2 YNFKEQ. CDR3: CASSQRGTGELFF. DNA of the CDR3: TGTGCCAGCAGCCAAAGGGGTACCGGGGAGCTGTTTTTT.

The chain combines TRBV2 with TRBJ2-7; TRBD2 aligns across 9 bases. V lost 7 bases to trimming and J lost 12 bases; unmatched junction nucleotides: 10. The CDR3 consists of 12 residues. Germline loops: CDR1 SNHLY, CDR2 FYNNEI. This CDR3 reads CASIPSGAEGYF. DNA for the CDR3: TGTGCCAGCATACCTAGCGGGGCTGAAGGGTACTTC.

CDR3 nucleotide sequence: TGTGCCAGGACGACGGGGACTGAAGCTTTCTTT. Encoded protein: CARTTGTEAFF. The rearrangement uses TRBV19 and TRBJ1-1; no clear D. Germline V gene sequence: CDR1 LNHDA, CDR2 SQIVND (reference sequence). The length of the CDR3 is 11 residues. The V end lost 9 bases, the J end lost 5 bases, and 10 bases lay between the germline ends.

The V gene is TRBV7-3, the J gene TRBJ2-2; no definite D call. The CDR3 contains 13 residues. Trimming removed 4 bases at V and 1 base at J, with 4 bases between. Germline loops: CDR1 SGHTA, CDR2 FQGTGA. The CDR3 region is CASSSGNTGELFF. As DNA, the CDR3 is TGTGCCAGCAGCTCAGGGAACACCGGGGAGCTGTTTTTT.

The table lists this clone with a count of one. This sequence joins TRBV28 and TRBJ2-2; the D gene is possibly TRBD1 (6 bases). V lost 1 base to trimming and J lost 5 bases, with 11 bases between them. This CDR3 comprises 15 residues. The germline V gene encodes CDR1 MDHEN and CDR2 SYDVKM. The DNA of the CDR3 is TGTGCCAGCAGTTTATTCGCGAGGGGGACCGGGGAGCTGTTTTTT. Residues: CASSLFARGTGELFF.

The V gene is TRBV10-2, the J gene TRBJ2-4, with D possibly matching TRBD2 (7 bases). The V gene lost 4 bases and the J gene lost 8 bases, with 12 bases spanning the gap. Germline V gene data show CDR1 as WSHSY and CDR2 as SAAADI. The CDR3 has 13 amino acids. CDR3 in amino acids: CASSGGGPDIQYF. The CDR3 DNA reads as TGCGCCAGCAGTGGGGGGGGGCCGGACATTCAGTACTTC.

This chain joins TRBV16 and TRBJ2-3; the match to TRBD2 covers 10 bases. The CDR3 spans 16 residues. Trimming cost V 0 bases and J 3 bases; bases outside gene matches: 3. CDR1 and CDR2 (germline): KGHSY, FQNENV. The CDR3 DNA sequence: TGTGCCAGCAGCCAATCTAGCGGGAGGAGGACAGATACGCAGTATTTT. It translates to CASSQSSGRRTDTQYF. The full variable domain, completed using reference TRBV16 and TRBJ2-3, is GEEVAQTPKHLVRGEGQKAKLYCAPIKGHSYVFWYQQVLKNEFKFLISFQNENVFDETGMPKERFSAKCLPNSPCSLEIQATKLEDSAVYFCASSQSSGRRTDTQYFGPGTRLTVL.

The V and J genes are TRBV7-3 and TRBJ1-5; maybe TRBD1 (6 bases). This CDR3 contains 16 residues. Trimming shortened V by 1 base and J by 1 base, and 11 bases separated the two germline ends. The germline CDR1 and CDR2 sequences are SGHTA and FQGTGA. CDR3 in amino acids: CASSLKGVGSNQPQHF. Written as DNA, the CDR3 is TGTGCCAGCAGCTTAAAGGGGGTAGGGAGCAATCAGCCCCAGCATTTT.

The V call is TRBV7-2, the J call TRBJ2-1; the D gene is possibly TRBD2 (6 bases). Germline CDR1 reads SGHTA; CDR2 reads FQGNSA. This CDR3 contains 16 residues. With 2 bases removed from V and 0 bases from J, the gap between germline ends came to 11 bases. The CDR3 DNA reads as TGTGCCAGCAGCTTATACTCCGGGAGCTCCTACAATGAGCAGTTCTTC. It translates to CASSLYSGSSYNEQFF.

CDR3 loop: CASSWQGAMNTEAFF. DNA of the CDR3: TGTGCCAGCAGCTGGCAGGGGGCAATGAACACTGAAGCTTTCTTT. The V and J genes are TRBV7-9 and TRBJ1-1; 8 nucleotides align to TRBD1. Per germline, CDR1 SEHNR and CDR2 FQNEAQ (reference sequence). This CDR3 spans 15 amino acids. V lost 4 bases and J lost 0; bases outside the gene matches: 4.

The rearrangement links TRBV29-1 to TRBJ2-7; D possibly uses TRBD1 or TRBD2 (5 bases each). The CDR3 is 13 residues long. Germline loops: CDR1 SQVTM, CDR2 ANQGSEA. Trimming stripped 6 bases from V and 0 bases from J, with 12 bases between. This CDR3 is CSVRDGSSYEQYF. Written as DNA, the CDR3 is TGCAGCGTCCGGGACGGCAGCTCCTACGAGCAGTACTTC.

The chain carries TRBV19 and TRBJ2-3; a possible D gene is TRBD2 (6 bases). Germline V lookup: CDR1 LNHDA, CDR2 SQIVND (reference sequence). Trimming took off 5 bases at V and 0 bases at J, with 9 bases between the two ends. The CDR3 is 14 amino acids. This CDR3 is CASSHRGSTDTQYF. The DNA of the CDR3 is TGTGCCAGTAGTCATCGGGGGAGCACAGATACGCAGTATTTT.